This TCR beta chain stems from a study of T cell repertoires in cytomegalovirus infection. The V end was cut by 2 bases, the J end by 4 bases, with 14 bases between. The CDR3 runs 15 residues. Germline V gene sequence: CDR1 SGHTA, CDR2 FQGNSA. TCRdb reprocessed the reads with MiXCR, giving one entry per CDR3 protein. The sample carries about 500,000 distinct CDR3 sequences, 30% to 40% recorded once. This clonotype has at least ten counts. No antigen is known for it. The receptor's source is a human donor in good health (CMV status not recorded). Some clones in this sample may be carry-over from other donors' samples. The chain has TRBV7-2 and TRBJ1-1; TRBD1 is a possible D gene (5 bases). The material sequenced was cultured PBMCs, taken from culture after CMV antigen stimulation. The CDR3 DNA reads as TGTGCCAGCAGCTTATACAGATCCGGGGGCACTGAAGCTTTCTTT. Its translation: CASSLYRSGGTEAFF.